This T cell receptor beta chain was identified during a study of blood T cells in healthy people across ages. A sample-barcoded 5' primer and a J-beta primer mix were used in a second PCR of about 7 to 12 cycles. Every cDNA was tagged by a template-switch adaptor with 12 random nucleotides. TCRdb recomputed calls from the 5' RACE reads with MiXCR, one row per CDR3 protein. The table lists 1.4 million to 1.5 million distinct CDR3 sequences, approximately 38% of them singletons. Study observations and caveats: Significant beta diversity loss was already apparent by age roughly 44, declining roughly linearly. Estimates of total diversity, which came from one million sequenced T cells, were considered to be underestimates.

V shed 1 base, J shed 5 bases, and the junction held 7 bases outside the gene matches. CDR3 length: 15 residues. Germline V gene sequence: CDR1 MGHDK, CDR2 SYGVNS. Isolation per sample recovered at least 6 million PBMCs. Points on this clonotype: Its antigen is undetermined.

The chain has TRBV25-1 and TRBJ2-5, with 7 bases identical to TRBD1. This receptor was obtained from a woman aged 18-29 years in good health. Sequencing was performed on blood. The CDR3 region has the DNA TGTGCCAGCAGTGAATTGGACAGGCTAGAGGAGACCCAGTACTTC. It codes for CASSELDRLEETQYF.